The 20 T cell receptor beta chains given below trace back to one sample, sequenced in a study of ipilimumab plus nivolumab after autologous stem cell transplantation. Sequencing used immunoSEQ multiplex PCR; TCRdb keeps in-frame clones, though not all of them. The sample shows 10,000 to 15,000 clones, around 78% of them seen only once. The source material was PBMCs, sampled in a trial of ipilimumab plus nivolumab as post-transplant consolidation. The source of these receptors is a male donor with diffuse large B-cell lymphoma.

The V and J genes are TRBV30 and TRBJ2-3; no definite D call. Germline CDR1 GTSNPN, CDR2 SVGIG (reference sequence). The CDR3 has 12 amino acids. V gave up 3 bases and J gave up 4 bases, with 8 bases separating them. CDR3 in amino acids: CAWRGSSDTQYF. The DNA for the CDR3 is TGTGCCTGGAGGGGCAGCTCAGATACGCAGTATTTT.

The V call is TRBV27, the J call TRBJ2-7; D may be TRBD1 (5 bases). Trimming pared 8 bases from V and 2 bases from J, leaving 10 bases between. This CDR3 is 12 amino acids long. Germline CDR1 and CDR2: MNHEY and SMNVEV (reference sequence). Here the CDR3 DNA reads TGTGCCAGCGCGACAGACCCCTACGAGCAGTACTTC. This gives the protein CASATDPYEQYF.

The J gene is TRBJ1-5, the V gene TRBV6-5; D may be TRBD1 (5 bases). Germline CDR1 and CDR2: MNHEY and SVGAGI. V lost 5 bases, J lost 1 base, and 9 bases lay in between. CDR3 length: 14 amino acids. The DNA of the CDR3 is TGTGCCAGCAGTCCCCGGGGGAGCAATCAGCCCCAGCATTTT. As protein: CASSPRGSNQPQHF.

The chain employs TRBV5-6 and TRBJ2-7; the match to TRBD1 covers 7 bases. Germline CDR1 reads SGHDT; CDR2 reads YYEEEE. V trimming: 2 bases; J trimming: 3 bases; junction bases outside the gene matches: 8. The CDR3 sequence is 15 residues long. CDR3 bases: TGTGCCAGCAGCTTTCCCGGGACAGCAAGCTACGAGCAGTACTTC. Translating gives CASSFPGTASYEQYF.

The J gene is TRBJ1-2, the V gene TRBV13; TRBD1 might be the D (5 bases). The CDR3 has 14 residues. With 4 bases removed from V and 6 bases from J, the gap between germline ends came to 15 bases. CDR1 and CDR2 (germline): PRHDT, FYEKMQ (reference sequence). The DNA for the CDR3 is TGTGCCAGCAGCTCGGGGACGGGGGGGAATGGCTACACCTTC. It codes for CASSSGTGGNGYTF. The full variable domain, completed using reference TRBV13 and TRBJ1-2, is AAGVIQSPRHLIKEKRETATLKCYPIPRHDTVYWYQQGPGQDPQFLISFYEKMQSDKGSIPDRFSAQQFSDYHSELNMSSLELGDSALYFCASSSGTGGNGYTFGSGTRLTVV.

The rearrangement uses TRBV7-9 and TRBJ2-5, with unresolved D. The J call may be mistaken, given a closer DNA end match to TRBJ2-7. There are 12 residues in the CDR3. Germline values: CDR1 SEHNR, CDR2 FQNEAQ (reference sequence). CDR3 coding DNA: TGTGCCAGCAGCACTACTGGCTACGAGCAGTACTTC. This codes for CASSTTGYEQYF.

This chain joins TRBV5-4 and TRBJ1-6; D not resolved. The CDR3 covers 15 residues. CDR1 and CDR2 from the germline V gene are SGHNT and YYREEE (reference sequence). V lost 2 bases and J 7 bases, leaving 13 bases between the germline ends. The CDR3, as DNA: TGTGCCAGCAGCTTCAAACTGGGCTACAATTCACCCCTCCACTTT. This sequence encodes CASSFKLGYNSPLHF.

This chain uses TRBV28 with TRBJ2-7; 7 positions match TRBD1. CDR1 and CDR2 (germline): MDHEN, SYDVKM. V gave up 5 bases and J gave up 2 bases; unmatched junction bases: 9. The CDR3 consists of 15 residues. In nucleotides, the CDR3 is TGTGCCAGCAGTCCTTCCCCGGGACAGCCCTACGAGCAGTACTTC. Translated: CASSPSPGQPYEQYF.

This clone was picked up a small number of times. The V call is TRBV27, the J call TRBJ2-6; no reliable D call. The ends were cut back, 6 bases at V and 1 base at J, with 7 bases in the middle. Germline V gene sequence: CDR1 MNHEY, CDR2 SMNVEV (reference sequence). This CDR3 has 14 amino acids. This CDR3 is CASRVRSGANVLTF. The CDR3 DNA reads as TGTGCCAGCAGAGTTAGATCTGGGGCCAACGTCCTGACTTTC.

The chain carries TRBV30 and TRBJ2-5, with D perhaps TRBD2 (5 bases). Deletions cut 4 bases from V and 7 bases from J, with 13 bases between. This CDR3 region has 12 residues. In germline, CDR1 is GTSNPN, CDR2 SVGIG (reference sequence). CDR3 in amino acids: CAWIRSEGTQYF. CDR3 sequence (DNA): TGTGCCTGGATCAGAAGCGAGGGGACCCAGTACTTC. The entire variable domain, with the rest obtained from reference TRBV30 and TRBJ2-5, is as follows: SQTIHQWPATLVQPVGSPLSLECTVEGTSNPNLYWYRQAAGRGLQLLFYSVGIGQISSEVPQNLSASRPQDRQFILSSKKLLLSDSGFYLCAWIRSEGTQYFGPGTRLLVL.

The chain carries TRBV7-9 and TRBJ2-6; perhaps D is TRBD1 or TRBD2 (5 bases each). V was shortened by 5 bases and J by 0 bases, with 14 bases between the two germline ends. CDR3 length: 17 amino acids. Germline CDR1 reads SEHNR; CDR2 reads FQNEAQ (reference sequence). CDR3 coding DNA: TGTGCCAGCAGCACCTCCGGGACCCTCTCTGGGGCCAACGTCCTGACTTTC. Encoded protein: CASSTSGTLSGANVLTF.

The genes are TRBV6-5 and TRBJ1-5; 8 bases match TRBD1. CDR1 MNHEY and CDR2 SVGAGI come from the germline V gene. With 5 bases clipped from V and 0 bases from J, the junction kept 3 bases outside the gene matches. This CDR3 has 15 residues. This CDR3 is CASSRDRPSNQPQHF. The CDR3 DNA reads TGTGCCAGCAGTAGGGACAGGCCTAGCAATCAGCCCCAGCATTTT.

V usage is TRBV7-2 and J usage is TRBJ1-2; TRBD1 aligns across 8 bases. Trimming removed 4 bases from V and 8 bases from J; junction bases left unmatched: 15. The CDR3 covers 16 residues. Germline V gene sequence: CDR1 SGHTA, CDR2 FQGNSA. The CDR3 bases are TGTGCCAGCAGCTCAGCGGTGGGGCAGGGGGCGGGAGGCTACACCTTC. Translation: CASSSAVGQGAGGYTF.

This chain connects TRBV6-5 to TRBJ1-2; the match to TRBD1 covers 9 bases. CDR3 length: 12 amino acids. V lost 5 bases, J lost 7 bases, and 2 bases stayed unmatched. Germline V gene lookup returns CDR1 MNHEY and CDR2 SVGAGI. CDR3 residues: CASSRDRVGYTF. CDR3 sequence (DNA): TGTGCCAGCAGTAGGGACAGGGTTGGCTACACCTTC.

V gene TRBV5-1 combines with J gene TRBJ2-3, with 16 bases aligning to TRBD2. V trimming: 0 bases; J trimming: 5 bases; junction bases outside the gene matches: 6. The CDR3 length is 18 residues. Germline assignment: CDR1 SGHRS and CDR2 YFSETQ. CDR3 bases: TGCGCCAGCAGCTTGGACGGGACTAGCGGGGGGGCCATAGATACGCAGTATTTT. Its translation: CASSLDGTSGGAIDTQYF. Variable domain in full (rest from reference TRBV5-1 and TRBJ2-3): KAGVTQTPRYLIKTRGQQVTLSCSPISGHRSVSWYQQTPGQGLQFLFEYFSETQRNKGNFPGRFSGRQFSNSRSEMNVSTLELGDSALYLCASSLDGTSGGAIDTQYFGPGTRLTVL.

V is TRBV5-6 and J is TRBJ2-5; 8 bases are shared with TRBD1. The CDR3 runs 16 residues. The V gene end was trimmed by 3 bases and the J gene end by 2 bases; junction bases not matched to a gene: 9. The germline CDR1 and CDR2 sequences are SGHDT and YYEEEE. In DNA, the CDR3 is TGTGCCAGCAGCTCACCTTCGGACAGGGTGCAAGAGACCCAGTACTTC. Protein: CASSSPSDRVQETQYF.

The J gene is TRBJ1-6, the V gene TRBV12-5, with D possibly matching TRBD1 (5 bases). Germline CDR1 is LGHNT and CDR2 is FRNRAP. Trimming cost V 6 bases and J 6 bases, with 9 bases left between them. The CDR3 sequence is 13 residues long. Written as DNA, the CDR3 is TGTGCTAGTGGCGGGACGGGTAATTCACCCCTCCACTTT. Protein: CASGGTGNSPLHF.

The V gene is TRBV13, the J gene TRBJ1-6; D possibly corresponds to TRBD1 (5 bases). CDR3 length: 12 residues. The ends were cut back, 5 bases at V and 7 bases at J, with 6 bases in the middle. CDR1 and CDR2 from the germline V gene are PRHDT and FYEKMQ (reference sequence). The CDR3 protein is CASSRDNSPLHF. CDR3 nucleotide sequence: TGTGCCAGCAGCCGGGACAATTCACCCCTCCACTTT.

This chain joins TRBV10-3 and TRBJ1-4, with a possible D match to TRBD1 (6 bases). CDR1 and CDR2 (germline): ENHRY, SYGVKD. The CDR3 sequence is 14 residues long. Trimming removed 6 bases at V and 6 bases at J, with 14 bases between. The CDR3 DNA is TGTGCCATCAGGAGAGACAGGACTGATGAAAAACTGTTTTTT. Translating it yields CAIRRDRTDEKLFF.

The chain has TRBV6-5 and TRBJ1-5; no definite D call. This CDR3 is built from 13 residues. CDR1 and CDR2 (germline): MNHEY, SVGAGI. V lost 2 bases and J lost 4, with 6 bases in between. The CDR3 DNA is TGTGCCAGCAGTTACACGGGAAATCAGCCCCAGCATTTT. This encodes CASSYTGNQPQHF.